The T cell receptor beta chain described here comes from a study of TIL therapy for anti-PD-1-resistant metastatic lung cancer. In the study overall: Patients had a median age of approximately 56 years (range roughly 38-75).

Time point meaning: pre-treatment sample, taken before nivolumab and TIL therapy. Pleural nodules or supraclavicular lymph nodes made up most of the excised metastases sampled. Turning to this clone: No antigen is known for it.

CDR1 is SGHRS and CDR2 is YFSETQ in the germline V gene. Trimming took 0 bases from V and 5 from J; bases not matched to a gene: 16. This CDR3 spans 18 amino acids. Sequencing used immunoSEQ v3. Assay: immunoSEQ multiplex PCR; the TCRdb copy retains only in-frame clones and omits some. Seen here are more than 25,000 clones, 55% to 80% observed once, and the top ten hold about 6.9%. Study findings and constraints: Many TIL product clones were absent from baseline tumor, suggesting clonal contraction.

The chain joins TRBV5-1 to TRBJ2-5; 7 bases agree with TRBD2. Sequencing used tumor tissue, obtained at baseline. This sequence was found in a person aged 25-85 years with non-small cell lung cancer. The CDR3 DNA reads as TGCGCCAGCAGCTTGGCCAATGATCTAGCGGCGAACGTGGAGACCCAGTACTTC. This encodes CASSLANDLAANVETQYF. The full variable domain, rest sourced from reference TRBV5-1 and TRBJ2-5, is KAGVTQTPRYLIKTRGQQVTLSCSPISGHRSVSWYQQTPGQGLQFLFEYFSETQRNKGNFPGRFSGRQFSNSRSEMNVSTLELGDSALYLCASSLANDLAANVETQYFGPGTRLLVL.